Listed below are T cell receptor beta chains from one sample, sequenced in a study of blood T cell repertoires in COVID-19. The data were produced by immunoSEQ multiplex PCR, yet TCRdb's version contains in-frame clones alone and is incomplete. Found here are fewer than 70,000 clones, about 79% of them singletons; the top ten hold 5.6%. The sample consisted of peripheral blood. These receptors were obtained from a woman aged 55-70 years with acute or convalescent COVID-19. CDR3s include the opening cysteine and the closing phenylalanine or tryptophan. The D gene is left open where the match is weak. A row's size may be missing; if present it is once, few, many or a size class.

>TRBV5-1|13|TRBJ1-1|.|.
TGCGCCAGCAGCTCGGACGGGGACACTGAAGCTTTCTTT
CASSSDGDTEAFF
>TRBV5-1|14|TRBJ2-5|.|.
TGCGCCAGCAGCTCCCCGGGGCGGGGAGAGACCCAGTACTTC
CASSSPGRGETQYF
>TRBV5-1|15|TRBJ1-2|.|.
TGCGCCAGCAGCTTACCCGACAGGCCCGCGTTTGGCTACACCTTC
CASSLPDRPAFGYTF
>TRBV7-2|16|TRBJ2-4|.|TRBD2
TGTGCCAGCAGCTTACAGGCGGGGGTGATGTCACACATTCAGTACTTC
CASSLQAGVMSHIQYF
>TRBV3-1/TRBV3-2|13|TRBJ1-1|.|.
TGTGCCAGCAGCCAATATCGGCAGGATGAAGCTTTCTTT
CASSQYRQDEAFF
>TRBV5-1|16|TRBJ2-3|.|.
TGCGCCAGCAGCTTGGGGACCATTGGTGGGGGGGATACGCAGTATTTT
CASSLGTIGGGDTQYF
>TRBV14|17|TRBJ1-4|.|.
TGTGCCAGCAGCGCCCGAGGGATGCGGAAATTTAATGAAAAACTGTTTTTT
CASSARGMRKFNEKLFF
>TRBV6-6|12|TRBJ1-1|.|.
TGTGCCAGCAGCCAGGTTAGAGCTGAAGCTTTCTTT
CASSQVRAEAFF
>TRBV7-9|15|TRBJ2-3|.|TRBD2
TGTGCCAGCAGCTATAGCGGGGGCACCACAGATACGCAGTATTTT
CASSYSGGTTDTQYF
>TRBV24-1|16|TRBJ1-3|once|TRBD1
TGTGCCACCAGTGAAGGAACAGGGGGAGGTGGAAACACCATATATTTT
CATSEGTGGGGNTIYF
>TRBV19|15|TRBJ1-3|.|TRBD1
TGTGCCAGTAGACTCGGACAGGTAGCTGGAAACACCATATATTTT
CASRLGQVAGNTIYF
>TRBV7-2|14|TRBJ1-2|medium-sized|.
TGTGCCAGCAGCTTAGATTCCAGGGGCGATGGCTACACCTTC
CASSLDSRGDGYTF
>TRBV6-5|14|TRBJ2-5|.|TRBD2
TGTGCCAGCAGTAAACGGGGGGTTCAAGAGACCCAGTACTTC
CASSKRGVQETQYF
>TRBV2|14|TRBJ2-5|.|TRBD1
TGTGCCAGCATGAGGGACAGGGGGCGAGAGACCCAGTACTTC
CASMRDRGRETQYF
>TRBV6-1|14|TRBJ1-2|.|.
TGTGCCAGCAGTGAAATGACAGAAAACTATGGCTACACCTTC
CASSEMTENYGYTF
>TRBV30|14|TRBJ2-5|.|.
TGTGCCTGGAGTTCGGAACTACCTGGGGAGACCCAGTACTTC
CAWSSELPGETQYF
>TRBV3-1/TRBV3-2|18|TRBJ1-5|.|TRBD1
TGTGCCAGCAGCCAATCGAGGCAGGGGGCGAGTAGCAATCAGCCCCAGCATTTT
CASSQSRQGASSNQPQHF
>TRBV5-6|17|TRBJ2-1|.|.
TGTGCCAGCAGCTTGGGGGATCTGGGCGGGACCTACAATGAGCAGTTCTTC
CASSLGDLGGTYNEQFF
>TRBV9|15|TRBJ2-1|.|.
TGTGCCAGCAGCTCCCGCGGGGTGGAATACAATGAGCAGTTCTTC
CASSSRGVEYNEQFF
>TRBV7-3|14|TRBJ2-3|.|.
TGTGCCAGCAGCCCGGACAGTTACACAGATACGCAGTATTTT
CASSPDSYTDTQYF
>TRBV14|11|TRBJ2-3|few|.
TGTGCCAGCAGCCAGGCCTATACGCAGTATTTT
CASSQAYTQYF
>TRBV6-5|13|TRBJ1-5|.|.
TGTGCCAGCAGTCCTGGGGGCCCTCAGCCCCAGCATTTT
CASSPGGPQPQHF
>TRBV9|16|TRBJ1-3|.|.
TGTGCCAGCAGCGTGACAGACAGACACTCTGGAAACACCATATATTTT
CASSVTDRHSGNTIYF
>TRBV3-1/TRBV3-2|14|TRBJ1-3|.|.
TGTGCCAGCAGCTCGCCCAGCTCTGGAAACACCATATATTTT
CASSSPSSGNTIYF
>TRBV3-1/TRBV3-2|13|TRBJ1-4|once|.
TGTGCCAGCAGCCCGTCGGCTAATGAAAAACTGTTTTTT
CASSPSANEKLFF
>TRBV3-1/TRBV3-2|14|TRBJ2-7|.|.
TGTGCCAGCAGCCAAGGCGCAGGTCCCTACGAGCAGTACTTC
CASSQGAGPYEQYF
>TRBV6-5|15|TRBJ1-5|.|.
TGTGCCAGCAGGGACAGCGGAGGAAGCAATCAGCCCCAGCATTTT
CASRDSGGSNQPQHF
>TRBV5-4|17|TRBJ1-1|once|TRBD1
TGTGCCAGCAGCCCCCCTACGGGACAGGCTTCGAACACTGAAGCTTTCTTT
CASSPPTGQASNTEAFF
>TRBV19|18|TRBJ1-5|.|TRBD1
TGTGCCAGTAGCACATCTGACAGGGGGCCTTATAGCAATCAGCCCCAGCATTTT
CASSTSDRGPYSNQPQHF
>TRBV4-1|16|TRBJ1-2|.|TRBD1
TGCGCCAGCAGCCAAACCACCTCAGGGGGCTCGCATGGCTACACCTTC
CASSQTTSGGSHGYTF
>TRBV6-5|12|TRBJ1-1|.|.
TGTGCCAGCAGAGGGGGGAACACTGAAGCTTTCTTT
CASRGGNTEAFF
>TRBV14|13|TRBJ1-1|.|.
TGTGCCAGCAGCCAAGGGCTTATCACTGAAGCTTTCTTT
CASSQGLITEAFF
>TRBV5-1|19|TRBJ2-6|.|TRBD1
TGCGCCAGCAGCCTAACGGACAGGGGAGCGAGAACTGGGGCCAACGTCCTGACTTTC
CASSLTDRGARTGANVLTF
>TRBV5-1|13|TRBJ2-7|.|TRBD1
TGCGCCAGCAGCCTGGGACAGTACTACGAGCAGTACTTC
CASSLGQYYEQYF
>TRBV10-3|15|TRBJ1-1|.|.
TGTGCCATCAGTTATGACCGGGGGTTGAACACTGAAGCTTTCTTT
CAISYDRGLNTEAFF
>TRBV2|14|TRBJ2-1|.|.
TGTGCCAGCAGTGTTCGGGGGGCTTACAATGAGCAGTTCTTC
CASSVRGAYNEQFF
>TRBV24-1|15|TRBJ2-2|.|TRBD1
TGTGCCACCAGTGATTGGGACAGTGGCACCGGGGAGCTGTTTTTT
CATSDWDSGTGELFF